The present TCR beta chain was sequenced within a study of blood T cell repertoires in COVID-19. The data were produced by immunoSEQ multiplex PCR, yet TCRdb's version contains in-frame clones alone and is incomplete. The data contain 150,000 to 250,000 clones, approximately 82% of them seen just once; the ten biggest clones take up around 6.9%. Germline lookup yields CDR1 GTSNPN and CDR2 SVGIG (reference sequence). The CDR3 loop spans 15 amino acids. Germline trimming cut 3 bases from V and 4 bases from J; bases unmatched to any gene: 7. Sequenced sample: peripheral blood. The TCR comes from a human donor with acute or convalescent COVID-19. The donor label of this sample is uncertain. This chain uses TRBV30 with TRBJ2-3, with 10 positions matching TRBD2. The CDR3 reads CAWSLRAGGSDTQYF. DNA for the CDR3: TGTGCCTGGAGCCTGAGAGCGGGAGGGTCAGATACGCAGTATTTT.